Shown below are 2 T cell receptor beta chains from a single sample sequenced in a study of vaccination and CD4 T cells after COVID-19. Treatment meaning: roughly 11-day PBMC culture with coronavirus spike peptide pools or control peptides (ViraFEST assay). Sequencing of cultured CD4+ T cell DNA used the Oncomine TCR Beta short-read assay. MiXCR was run by TCRdb on the PCR reads, yielding one entry per CDR3 protein. This sample has approximately 21,000 distinct CDR3 sequences; 60% occur once, and the top ten carry about an eighth. No antigen has been assigned to these receptors. Sequencing used CD4+ T cells from blood, cultured in vitro, obtained after SARS-CoV-2 vaccination. All receptors derive from a human donor who received a COVID-19 vaccine.

V usage is TRBV12-3 or TRBV12-4 and J usage is TRBJ2-5; D uncertain. CDR3 size: 12 residues. The V end lost 3 bases, the J end lost 5 bases, and 7 bases lay between the germline ends. This CDR3 reads CASSFVGETQYF. The CDR3 DNA reads TGTGCCAGCAGTTTTGTGGGGGAGACCCAGTACTTC.

The rearrangement uses TRBV20-1 and TRBJ1-1, with 8 bases that match TRBD1. Trimming cost V 4 bases and J 0 bases; bases outside gene matches: 1. The germline V gene encodes CDR1 DFQATT and CDR2 SNEGSKA (reference sequence). This CDR3 comprises 13 residues. CDR3 sequence (DNA): TGCAGTGCTATGACAGGGGTGAACACTGAAGCTTTCTTT. This sequence encodes CSAMTGVNTEAFF.